This T cell receptor (beta chain) was captured by sequencing in a study of blood T cell repertoires in COVID-19. Study details: Collection of acute and convalescent COVID-19 samples took place in the United States, Italy and Spain. Sources were T cells, B-cell-depleted T cells, or PBMCs; the material itself was cDNA or gDNA.

Under the authors' procedure: The assay estimated nucleated cells by amplifying reference gene primers. Profiled with immunoSEQ multiplex PCR; TCRdb holds only in-frame clones, not every one. The V and J calls and clone size are taken from that table; D and trimming were inferred from the DNA. Of around 130,000 clones listed, roughly four fifths were seen once; the top ten hold 4% to 5%. Sequencing used peripheral blood. The receptor was derived from a woman between 65 and 79 years old with acute or convalescent COVID-19.

CDR3 region: CASRGQGEYDSPLHF. CDR3 bases: TGTGCCAGCAGAGGACAGGGGGAATATGATTCACCCCTCCACTTT. The gene calls are TRBV6-6 and TRBJ1-6; TRBD1 agrees at 10 bases. Losses at the gene ends were 6 bases for V and 8 bases for J; bases not matched to a gene: 7. The germline V gene has CDR1 MNHNY and CDR2 SVGAGI (reference sequence). This CDR3 is 15 amino acids long.